This T cell receptor (beta chain) comes out of a study of T cells after yellow fever vaccination. A single record per CDR3 protein comes from TCRdb applying MiXCR to the 5' RACE reads. Of a few hundred thousand distinct CDR3 sequences listed, approximately 8% are singletons. Looked up from germline, CDR1 is MNHEY and CDR2 is SVGEGT. V shed 4 bases and J 3 bases; nucleotides not matched to a gene: 7. There are 15 residues in the CDR3. Sequences were derived from PBMCs, sampled 35 to 50 days after the first yellow fever vaccination. The chain is built from TRBV6-2 or TRBV6-3 and TRBJ1-1; 8 bases agree with TRBD1. The receptor was isolated from a man in his late teens or twenties who received the YFV17D yellow fever vaccine. The CDR3: CASSSPGTGDTEAFF. In DNA form, the CDR3 reads TGTGCCAGCAGTTCCCCAGGGACAGGAGACACTGAAGCTTTCTTT.